The 2 T cell receptor beta chains below all came from one sample that was sequenced in a study of blood T cell repertoires in COVID-19. The method was immunoSEQ multiplex PCR; TCRdb's version includes in-frame clones alone and lacks a portion of them. Seen here are about 490,000 clones, 80% to 90% observed once, and the top ten hold roughly 3.2%. The specimen was peripheral blood. These receptors came from a human donor in a cohort sampled during active COVID-19.

The V and J genes are TRBV30 and TRBJ2-7; 10 bases are a match to TRBD1. The CDR3 sequence is 20 residues long. Germline V gene lookup returns CDR1 GTSNPN and CDR2 SVGIG (reference sequence). Trimming removed 0 bases from V and 1 base from J; junction bases left unmatched: 18. CDR3 bases: TGTGCCTGGAGTGTATTCGTACCGCACCCGGACAGGGGGAATTCCTACGAGCAGTACTTC. This gives the protein CAWSVFVPHPDRGNSYEQYF.

The count of this clone is one. Other DNA sequences in this specimen translate into the identical CDR3. The rearrangement links TRBV12-3 or TRBV12-4 to TRBJ1-1, with unresolved D. The CDR3 covers 11 residues. The V end lost 3 bases, the J end lost 8 bases, and 7 bases lay between the germline ends. The CDR3 DNA is TGTGCCAGCAGTTTGGGCCCCGAAGCTTTCTTT. It codes for CASSLGPEAFF.